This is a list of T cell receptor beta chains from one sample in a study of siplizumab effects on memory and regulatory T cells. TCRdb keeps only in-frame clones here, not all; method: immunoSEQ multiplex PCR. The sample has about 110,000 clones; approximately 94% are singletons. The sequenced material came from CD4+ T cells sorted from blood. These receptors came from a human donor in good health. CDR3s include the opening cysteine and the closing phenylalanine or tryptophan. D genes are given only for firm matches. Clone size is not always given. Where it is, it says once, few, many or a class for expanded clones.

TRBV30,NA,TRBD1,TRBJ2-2,CAWSPPYGTGGTGELFF,TGTGCCTGGAGTCCGCCATACGGGACAGGGGGTACCGGGGAGCTGTTTTTT
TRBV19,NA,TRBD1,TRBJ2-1,CASKAPGGQGGNEQFF,TGTGCCAGTAAGGCCCCAGGCGGACAGGGTGGGAATGAGCAGTTCTTC
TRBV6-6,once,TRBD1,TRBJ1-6,CASSWGQGAVSPLHF,TGTGCCAGCAGTTGGGGACAGGGGGCTGTTTCACCCCTCCACTTT
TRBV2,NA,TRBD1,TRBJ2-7,CASGRQGSYEQYF,TGTGCCAGCGGGAGACAGGGGTCCTACGAGCAGTACTTC
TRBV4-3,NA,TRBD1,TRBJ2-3,CASSQEAARGRADTQYF,TGCGCCAGCAGCCAGGAAGCCGCCAGGGGGCGCGCAGATACGCAGTATTTT
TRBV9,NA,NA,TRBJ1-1,CASSPPPAGVTEAFF,TGTGCCAGCAGCCCCCCCCCGGCGGGGGTTACTGAAGCTTTCTTT
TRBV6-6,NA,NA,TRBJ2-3,CASSDTGGRDTQYF,TGTGCCAGCAGTGACACCGGGGGCAGAGATACGCAGTATTTT
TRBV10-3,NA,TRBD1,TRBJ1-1,CAISGTGNTEAFF,TGTGCCATCAGTGGGACAGGGAACACTGAAGCTTTCTTT
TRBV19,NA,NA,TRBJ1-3,CASREDRTPGNTIYF,TGTGCCAGTAGAGAAGACAGGACCCCTGGAAACACCATATATTTT
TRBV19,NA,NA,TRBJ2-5,CASIRAKDYQETQYF,TGTGCCAGTATCCGGGCGAAGGACTACCAAGAGACCCAGTACTTC
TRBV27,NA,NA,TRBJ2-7,CASSLNPGLLSYEQYF,TGTGCCAGCAGTTTAAACCCGGGACTCCTGTCCTACGAGCAGTACTTC
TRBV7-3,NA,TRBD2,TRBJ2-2,CASSLMSGGNTGELFF,TGTGCCAGCAGCTTAATGAGCGGGGGGAACACCGGGGAGCTGTTTTTT
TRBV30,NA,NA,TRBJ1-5,CAWGQGVYQPQHF,TGTGCCTGGGGCCAGGGAGTTTATCAGCCCCAGCATTTT
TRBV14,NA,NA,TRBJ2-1,CASSQAGTLYNEQFF,TGTGCCAGCAGCCAAGCCGGGACACTATACAATGAGCAGTTCTTC
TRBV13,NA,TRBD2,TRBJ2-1,CASSSTASGRGNEQFF,TGTGCCAGCAGCTCCACGGCTAGCGGGAGAGGGAATGAGCAGTTCTTC
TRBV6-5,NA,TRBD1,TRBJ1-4,CASGPGTVNEKLFF,TGTGCCAGCGGTCCCGGGACAGTTAATGAAAAACTGTTTTTT
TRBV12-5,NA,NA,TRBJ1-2,CASGLVVSGTGLGGYTF,TGTGCTAGTGGTTTGGTAGTGTCTGGGACGGGGCTCGGTGGCTACACCTTC
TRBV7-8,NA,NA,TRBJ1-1,CASSSRRIGANTEAFF,TGTGCCAGCAGCTCAAGACGGATCGGGGCGAACACTGAAGCTTTCTTT
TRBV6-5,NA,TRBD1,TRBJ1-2,CASSYDRDGYTF,TGTGCCAGCAGTTACGACAGGGATGGCTACACCTTC
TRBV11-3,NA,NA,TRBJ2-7,CASSLEASYEQYF,TGTGCCAGCAGCTTAGAGGCCAGCTACGAGCAGTACTTC
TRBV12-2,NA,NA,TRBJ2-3,CASRLVTAGQGSDTQYF,TGTGCAAGTCGCTTAGTGACAGCGGGGCAGGGTTCAGATACGCAGTATTTT
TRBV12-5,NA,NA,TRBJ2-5,CASGLVVSGQGETQYF,TGTGCTAGTGGTTTGGTAGTGTCAGGGCAGGGAGAGACCCAGTACTTC
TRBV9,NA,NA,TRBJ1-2,CASSVGTDLNYGYTF,TGTGCCAGCAGCGTCGGGACGGACCTTAACTATGGCTACACCTTC
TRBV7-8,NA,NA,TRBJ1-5,CASSIGGHLNQPQHF,TGTGCCAGCAGTATTGGGGGGCATCTTAATCAGCCCCAGCATTTT
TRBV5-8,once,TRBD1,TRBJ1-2,CASSPGQNYGYTF,TGTGCCAGCAGCCCGGGACAGAACTATGGCTACACCTTC
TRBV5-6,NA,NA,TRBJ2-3,CASGLGGMGDTQYF,TGTGCCAGCGGTCTGGGGGGCATGGGAGATACGCAGTATTTT
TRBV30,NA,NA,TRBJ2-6,CAWSVPGSSGANVLTF,TGTGCCTGGAGTGTACCTGGGAGCTCTGGGGCCAACGTCCTGACTTTC